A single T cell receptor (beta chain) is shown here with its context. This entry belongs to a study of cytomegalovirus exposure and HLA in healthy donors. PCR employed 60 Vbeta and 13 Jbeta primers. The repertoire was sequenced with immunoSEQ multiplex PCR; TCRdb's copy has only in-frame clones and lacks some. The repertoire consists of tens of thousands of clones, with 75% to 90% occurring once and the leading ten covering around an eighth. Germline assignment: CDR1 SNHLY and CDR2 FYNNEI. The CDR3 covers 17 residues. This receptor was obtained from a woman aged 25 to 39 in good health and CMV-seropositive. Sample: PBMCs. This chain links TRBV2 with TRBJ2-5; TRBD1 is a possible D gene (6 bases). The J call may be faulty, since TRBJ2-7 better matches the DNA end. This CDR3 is CASRTEAAGVGLTEQYF. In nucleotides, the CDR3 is TGTGCCAGCCGGACAGAGGCCGCGGGCGTCGGGCTTACCGAGCAGTACTTC.